The 6 T cell receptor beta chains presented below share a single source sample, sequenced in a study of cytomegalovirus exposure and HLA in healthy donors. The PCR was carried out with 60 Vbeta primers and 13 Jbeta primers. Assay used: immunoSEQ multiplex PCR; TCRdb lists only in-frame clones, some missing. This table lists about 79,000 clones. The sequenced sample was PBMCs. The receptors come from a young man in good health and CMV-seronegative.

The chain joins TRBV9 to TRBJ1-4; D perhaps matches TRBD1 (5 bases). Trimming shortened V by 4 bases and J by 8 bases, and 12 bases separated the two germline ends. The CDR3 has 13 amino acids. In germline, CDR1 is SGDLS, CDR2 YYNGEE. The CDR3 is CASSPTGGEKLFF. The DNA for the CDR3 is TGTGCCAGCAGCCCAACGGGGGGGGAAAAACTGTTTTTT. Full variable domain (missing parts from reference TRBV9 and TRBJ1-4): DSGVTQTPKHLITATGQRVTLRCSPRSGDLSVYWYQQSLDQGLQFLIQYYNGEERAKGNILERFSAQQFPDLHSELNLSSLELGDSALYFCASSPTGGEKLFFGSGTQLSVL.

The rearrangement joins TRBV6-5 to TRBJ1-1; TRBD1 matches 12 bases. The CDR3 covers 15 residues. Germline CDR1 MNHEY, CDR2 SVGAGI. The V segment lost 4 bases and the J segment 3 bases; nucleotides outside the gene matches: 3. CDR3 in DNA: TGTGCCAGCAGTTCGGGACAGGGGGCGGACACTGAAGCTTTCTTT. This sequence encodes CASSSGQGADTEAFF.

The rearrangement links TRBV11-3 to TRBJ2-7; 9 nucleotides line up with TRBD1. Matching the DNA end better, TRBJ2-1 makes the J call doubtful. The V gene's germline CDR1 is SGHNT and CDR2 YENEEA. The CDR3 is 15 residues long. Here the CDR3 reads CASSLEGQGNFEQFF. CDR3 bases: TGTGCCAGCAGCTTAGAGGGACAGGGAAACTTCGAGCAGTTCTTC.

This chain links TRBV30 with TRBJ2-1, with a tentative D call TRBD2 (6 bases). The CDR3 covers 13 residues. Per the germline V gene, CDR1 is GTSNPN and CDR2 is SVGIG (reference sequence). The V and J ends lost 2 bases and 5 bases respectively, with 10 bases between them. The CDR3 sequence is CAWSSGLNNEQFF. The CDR3 bases are TGTGCCTGGAGTTCGGGACTGAACAATGAGCAGTTCTTC.

The genes are TRBV7-9 and TRBJ2-1; 12 bases align to TRBD2. Germline V gene data show CDR1 as SEHNR and CDR2 as FQNEAQ (reference sequence). This CDR3 has 14 residues. The junction had 7 bases not matched to a gene; V was cut back by 1 base and J by 15 bases. The CDR3 DNA is TGTGCCAGCAGCTTAGTAAGACTAGCGGGAGTTGGGTTCTTC. It is translated as CASSLVRLAGVGFF.

This chain links TRBV5-1 with TRBJ1-2; no firm D call. V lost 0 bases to trimming and J lost 4 bases, with 10 bases between them. In germline, CDR1 is SGHRS, CDR2 YFSETQ. This CDR3 comprises 14 residues. CDR3 in DNA: TGCGCCAGCAGCTTGGACGGGAAATCCTATGGCTACACCTTC. Protein: CASSLDGKSYGYTF. The whole variable domain, remainder taken from reference TRBV5-1 and TRBJ1-2, is KAGVTQTPRYLIKTRGQQVTLSCSPISGHRSVSWYQQTPGQGLQFLFEYFSETQRNKGNFPGRFSGRQFSNSRSEMNVSTLELGDSALYLCASSLDGKSYGYTFGSGTRLTVV.